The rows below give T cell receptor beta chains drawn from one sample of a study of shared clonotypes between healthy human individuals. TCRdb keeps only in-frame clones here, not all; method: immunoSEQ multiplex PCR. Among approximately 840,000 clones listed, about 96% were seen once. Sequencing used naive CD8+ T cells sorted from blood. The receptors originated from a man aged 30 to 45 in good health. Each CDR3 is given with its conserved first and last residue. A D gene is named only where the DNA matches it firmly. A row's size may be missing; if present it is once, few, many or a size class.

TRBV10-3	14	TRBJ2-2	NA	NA	CATLVEMNTGELFF	TGTGCCACGCTGGTAGAGATGAACACCGGGGAGCTGTTTTTT
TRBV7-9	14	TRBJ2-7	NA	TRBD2	CASTLLAGPYEQYF	TGTGCCAGCACCTTACTAGCGGGGCCCTACGAGCAGTACTTC
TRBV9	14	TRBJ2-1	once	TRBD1	CASSVGQGWNEQFF	TGTGCCAGCAGCGTGGGACAGGGTTGGAATGAGCAGTTCTTC
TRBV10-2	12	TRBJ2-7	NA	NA	CASSESGLDQYF	TGCGCCAGCAGTGAGTCCGGGCTAGATCAGTACTTC
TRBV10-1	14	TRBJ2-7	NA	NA	CASSGDGTPYEQYF	TGCGCCAGCAGTGGGGACGGGACACCCTACGAGCAGTACTTC
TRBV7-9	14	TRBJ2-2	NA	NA	CASSPDDRPGELFF	TGTGCCAGCAGCCCCGATGACAGGCCCGGGGAGCTGTTTTTT
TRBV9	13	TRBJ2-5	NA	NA	CASSVDGTETQYF	TGTGCCAGCAGCGTTGACGGGACTGAGACCCAGTACTTC
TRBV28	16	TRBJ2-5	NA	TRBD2	CASSLLAGGPAETQYF	TGTGCCAGCAGTCTACTAGCGGGAGGCCCCGCCGAGACCCAGTACTTC
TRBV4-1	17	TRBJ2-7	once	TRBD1	CASSQVPGQGANREQYF	TGCGCCAGCAGCCAAGTCCCGGGACAGGGGGCGAATCGCGAGCAGTACTTC
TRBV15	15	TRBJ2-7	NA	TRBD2	CATSENPGTSGRIHF	TGTGCCACCAGCGAGAATCCCGGGACTAGCGGGAGAATTCACTTC
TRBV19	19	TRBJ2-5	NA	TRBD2	CASSIQYPPSGVRAETQYF	TGTGCCAGTAGTATACAGTATCCTCCTAGCGGGGTGAGGGCAGAGACCCAGTACTTC
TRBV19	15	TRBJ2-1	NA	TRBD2	CASSIASGIYNEQFF	TGTGCCAGTAGTATCGCTAGCGGGATTTACAATGAGCAGTTCTTC
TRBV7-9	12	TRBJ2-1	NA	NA	CASSLTSREQFF	TGTGCCAGCAGCTTAACTAGCAGGGAGCAGTTCTTC
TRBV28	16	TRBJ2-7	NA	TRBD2	CASSPVGAGESREQYF	TGTGCCAGCAGTCCTGTCGGAGCGGGAGAGAGTCGCGAGCAGTACTTC
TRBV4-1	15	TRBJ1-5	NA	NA	CASSHMATGIQPQHF	TGCGCCAGCAGCCACATGGCCACGGGCATTCAGCCCCAGCATTTT
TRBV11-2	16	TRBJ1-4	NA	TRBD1	CASSLDVEGAVEKLFF	TGTGCCAGCAGCTTAGATGTTGAGGGGGCGGTTGAAAAACTGTTTTTT
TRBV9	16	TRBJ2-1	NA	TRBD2	CASSVAASGDYNEQFF	TGTGCCAGCAGCGTAGCCGCTAGCGGAGACTACAATGAGCAGTTCTTC
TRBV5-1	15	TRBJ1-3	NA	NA	CASSLNPEGGNTIYF	TGCGCCAGCAGCTTGAACCCAGAAGGTGGAAACACCATATATTTT